This TCR beta chain is from a study of identifying expanded T cells in peripheral blood. For this clone: Its antigen is unidentified.

No infections or other immune events were documented during collection. This CDR3 spans 14 amino acids. The V gene's germline CDR1 is WSHSY and CDR2 SAAADI. The germline V and J ends were trimmed by 4 bases and 6 bases, with 15 bases remaining between them. Sequenced by immunoSEQ multiplex PCR; TCRdb stores in-frame clones only, minus some. The sample consists of 60,000 to 65,000 clones, approximately 80% of them appearing once. Study observations and caveats: Approximately two-week clone count variance significantly increased as total template count grew.

Sequenced input: blood. The chain employs TRBV10-2 and TRBJ1-2; a weak D match, TRBD1 (6 bases). The TCR comes from a person between 18 and 75 years old in good health. The CDR3 bases are TGCGCCAGCAGTGTCGATGACAGGTCTGATGGCTACACCTTC. This translates into CASSVDDRSDGYTF.